The T cell receptor (beta chain) under discussion was sequenced for a study of beta chain features in type 1 diabetes. The table lists this clone with a few counts. The sequenced template was cDNA made from the entire isolated RNA. Some clones are missing from TCRdb's copy, which holds only in-frame ones; the method was immunoSEQ multiplex PCR. The sample contains about 360,000 clones, roughly 12% of which appear only once. The germline CDR1 and CDR2 sequences are SGHTA and FQGNSA. The CDR3 runs to 19 residues. The V segment lost 5 bases and the J segment 1 base; nucleotides outside the gene matches: 15.

The V and J genes are TRBV7-2 and TRBJ2-2; 8 nucleotides line up with TRBD2. The source is a young man in good health. Sequenced input: naive CD4+ T cells from blood. The CDR3 loop reads CASSRPPSGGGKNTGELFF. The CDR3 nucleotides read TGTGCCAGCAGCCGACCTCCTAGTGGCGGGGGGAAGAACACCGGGGAGCTGTTTTTT.